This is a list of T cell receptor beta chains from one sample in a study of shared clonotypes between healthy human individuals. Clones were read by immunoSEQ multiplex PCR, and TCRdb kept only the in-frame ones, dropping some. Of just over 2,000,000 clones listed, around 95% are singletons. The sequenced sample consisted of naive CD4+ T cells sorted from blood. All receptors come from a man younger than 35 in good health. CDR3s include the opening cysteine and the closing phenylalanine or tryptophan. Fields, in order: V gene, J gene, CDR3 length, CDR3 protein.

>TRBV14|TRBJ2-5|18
CASSQAPDLGWRQETQYF
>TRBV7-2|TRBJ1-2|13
CASSLGQGYGYTF
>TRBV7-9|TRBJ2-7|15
CASSPDRGFDYEQYF
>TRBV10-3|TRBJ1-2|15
CAISEPGQGALRYTF
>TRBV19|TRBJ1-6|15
CASTITGLPNSPLHF
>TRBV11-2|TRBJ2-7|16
CASSFPLAGGVYEQYF
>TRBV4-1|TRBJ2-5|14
CASSPTSAEETQYF
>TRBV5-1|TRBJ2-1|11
CASSLGQEQFF
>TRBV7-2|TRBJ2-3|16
CASSSLVTGGTDTQYF
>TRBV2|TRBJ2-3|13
CASTGQSTDTQYF
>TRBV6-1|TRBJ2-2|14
CASSLEGGTGELFF
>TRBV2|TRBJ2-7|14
CASSEALRVGEQYF
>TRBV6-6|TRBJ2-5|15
CASRRDTDPQGDQYF
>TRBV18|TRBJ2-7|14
CASSPAEGKGEQYF
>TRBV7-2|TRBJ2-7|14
CASSPNAQPGEQYF
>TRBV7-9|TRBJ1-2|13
CASSTTALGGYTF
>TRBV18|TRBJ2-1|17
CASSRTSGTMSGNEQFF
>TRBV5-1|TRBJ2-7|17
CASSLEGTSGLSYEQYF
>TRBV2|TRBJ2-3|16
CASRARLAGGPNTQYF
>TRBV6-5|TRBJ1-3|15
CASSPTGQGGNTIYF
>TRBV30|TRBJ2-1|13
CAWQQRSYNEQFF
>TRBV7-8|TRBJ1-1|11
CASRSYTEAFF
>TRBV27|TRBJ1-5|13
CASSLLSDQPQHF
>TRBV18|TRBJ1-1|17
CASSPPARGLLNTEAFF
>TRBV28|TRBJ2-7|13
CASSPLNSYEQYF
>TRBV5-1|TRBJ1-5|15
CASSYSGQVNQPQHF
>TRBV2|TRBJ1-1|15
CASTRSGKTNTEAFF
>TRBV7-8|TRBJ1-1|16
CASSLGGLTMNTEAFF
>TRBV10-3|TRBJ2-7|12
CAITGNSYEQYF
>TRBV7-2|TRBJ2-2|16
CASSLWGTPNTGELFF
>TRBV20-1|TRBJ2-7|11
CSAPQGYEQYF
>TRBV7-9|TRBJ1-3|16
CASSLAQRSSGNTIYF
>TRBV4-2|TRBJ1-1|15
CASSQDTGAVGQAFF
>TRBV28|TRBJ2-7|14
CASSPPGHSYEQYF
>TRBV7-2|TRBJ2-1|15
CASSLVRTEANEQFF
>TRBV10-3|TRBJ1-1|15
CAIRPQGGMGTEAFF
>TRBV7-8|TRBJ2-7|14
CASSPRSGPYEQYF
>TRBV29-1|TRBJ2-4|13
CSVEVQAKNIQYF
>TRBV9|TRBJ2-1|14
CASSPQGGNNEQFF
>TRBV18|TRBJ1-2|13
CASSPYPGDGYTF
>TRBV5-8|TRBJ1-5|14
CASSLDRADQPQHF
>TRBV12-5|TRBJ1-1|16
CASGLVRGQSDREAFF
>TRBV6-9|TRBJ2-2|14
CASKRGTNTGELFF
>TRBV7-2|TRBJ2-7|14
CASSLDGRVGEQYF